These 3 T cell receptor beta chains originate from one sample sequenced in a study of shared clonotypes between healthy human individuals. TCRdb's copy holds only in-frame clones and misses some; the assay was immunoSEQ multiplex PCR. The sample contains some 2.4 million clones, roughly 93% of which appear only once. Sequenced input: naive CD4+ T cells from PBMCs. Noted subset: CD45RA+ positively selected. The receptors here all came from a man between 18 and 35 years old in good health. Some clones in this sample may be carry-over from other donors' samples.

The genes are TRBV28 and TRBJ1-1; 7 bases are a match to TRBD1. CDR1 is MDHEN, CDR2 SYDVKM, per germline. The junction had 11 bases not matched to a gene; V was cut back by 6 bases and J by 1 base. The CDR3 contains 16 residues. The CDR3 spells CASSLTGEGRNTEAFF. CDR3 DNA sequence: TGTGCCAGCAGCCTAACAGGGGAAGGAAGGAACACTGAAGCTTTCTTT.

The chain uses TRBV4-2 and TRBJ2-3, with 15 bases identical to TRBD2. CDR1 and CDR2 (germline): LGHNA, YNFKEQ. The CDR3 loop spans 19 amino acids. Trimming took 3 bases from V and 3 from J; bases not matched to a gene: 10. The CDR3 DNA reads TGTGCCAGCAGCCAGGCCGGGACTAGCGGGAGGTTTAGGACAGATACGCAGTATTTT. It yields the protein CASSQAGTSGRFRTDTQYF.

This chain connects TRBV5-1 to TRBJ2-3; D gene ambiguous. Deletions cut 3 bases from V and 4 bases from J, with 12 bases between. Germline assignment: CDR1 SGHRS and CDR2 YFSETQ. This CDR3 is 14 amino acids long. As DNA, the CDR3 is TGCGCCAGCAGCTCTGAAAGGGCGGCAGATACGCAGTATTTT. Encoded protein: CASSSERAADTQYF.